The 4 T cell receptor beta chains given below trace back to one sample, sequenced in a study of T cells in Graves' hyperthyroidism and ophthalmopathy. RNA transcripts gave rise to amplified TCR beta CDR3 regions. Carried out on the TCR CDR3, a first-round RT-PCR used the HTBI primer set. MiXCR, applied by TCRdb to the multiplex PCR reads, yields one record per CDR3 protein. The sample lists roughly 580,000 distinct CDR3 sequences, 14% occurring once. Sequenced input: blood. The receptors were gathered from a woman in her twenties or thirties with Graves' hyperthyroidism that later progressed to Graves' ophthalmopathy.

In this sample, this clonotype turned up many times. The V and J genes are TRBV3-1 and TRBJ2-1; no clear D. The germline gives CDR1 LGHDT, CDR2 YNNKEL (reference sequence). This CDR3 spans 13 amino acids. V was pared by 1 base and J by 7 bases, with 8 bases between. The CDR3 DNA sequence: TGTGCCAGCAGCCAAGGCTCCTTAAATGAGCAGTTCTTC. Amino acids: CASSQGSLNEQFF.

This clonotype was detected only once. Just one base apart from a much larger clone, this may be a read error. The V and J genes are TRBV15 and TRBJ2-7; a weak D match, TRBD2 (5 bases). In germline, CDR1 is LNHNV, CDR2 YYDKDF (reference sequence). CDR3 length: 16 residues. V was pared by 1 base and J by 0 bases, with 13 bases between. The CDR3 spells CATSRGAALGSYEQYF. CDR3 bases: TGTGCCACCAGCAGAGGAGCGGCACTTGGCTCCTACGAGCAGTACTTC. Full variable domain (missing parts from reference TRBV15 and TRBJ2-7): DAMVIQNPRYQVTQFGKPVTLSCSQTLNHNVMYWYQQKSSQAPKLLFHYYDKDFNNEADTPDNFQSRRPNTSFCFLDIRSPGLGDTAMYLCATSRGAALGSYEQYFGPGTRLTVT.

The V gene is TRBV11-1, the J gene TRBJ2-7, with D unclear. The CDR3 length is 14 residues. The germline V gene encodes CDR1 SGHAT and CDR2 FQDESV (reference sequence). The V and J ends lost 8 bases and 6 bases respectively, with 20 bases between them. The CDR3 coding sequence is TGTGCCAGCTCAGCGCAGAGCCAGGCCTTCGAGCAGTACTTC. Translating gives CASSAQSQAFEQYF.

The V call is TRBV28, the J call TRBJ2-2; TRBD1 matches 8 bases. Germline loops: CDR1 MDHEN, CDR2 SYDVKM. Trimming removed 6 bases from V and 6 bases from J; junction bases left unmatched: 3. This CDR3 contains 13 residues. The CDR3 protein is CASSPRGPGELFF. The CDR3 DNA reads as TGTGCCAGCAGCCCCAGGGGGCCCGGGGAGCTGTTTTTT.